The sequence of this T cell receptor beta chain was determined in a study of CD8 T cells in ankylosing spondylitis. Study-wide results and caveats: The authors reported significant enrichment of disease-linked clones in matched ankylosing spondylitis synovial fluid. Roughly eight highly homologous variants made up a TCR beta motif that seemed to typify ankylosing spondylitis blood.

Researchers built TCR beta libraries using quantitative 5'-RACE with molecular barcodes. TCRdb re-analysed the 5' RACE reads in MiXCR, keeping a single row per CDR3 protein. The sample has about 450,000 distinct CDR3 sequences, about 25% seen once. Germline lookup yields CDR1 SGHRS and CDR2 YFSETQ. Trimming took off 4 bases at V and 0 bases at J, with 10 bases between the two ends. This CDR3 has 14 amino acids. With regard to this clonotype: Its matching antigen is unknown.

This clonotype originated in a male donor with ankylosing spondylitis. The chain couples TRBV5-1 to TRBJ1-1, with D uncertain. Sequenced: blood, either unsorted or a sorted T cell fraction (not recorded which). In DNA form, the CDR3 reads TGCGCCAGCAGCCCCCGGACCTTGAACACTGAAGCTTTCTTT. Translating it yields CASSPRTLNTEAFF.